This TCR beta chain was recovered during a study of T cells in Graves' hyperthyroidism and ophthalmopathy. Study observations and caveats: Through a model of 13 V-J features, ophthalmopathy was separated from stable hyperthyroidism.

Ophthalmopathy patients had Clinical Activity Score at least 3, NOSPECS grade at least 4, duration under 3 months. In its sample, this clonotype was seen many times. The target antigen is unknown. RNA transcripts served as the template for amplifying TCR beta CDR3 regions. The HTBI primer set was used in a first-round RT-PCR of the TCR CDR3. TCRdb reprocessed the multiplex PCR reads with MiXCR, giving one entry per CDR3 protein. The table shows some 340,000 distinct CDR3 sequences, with roughly 15% occurring only once. Sequencing was performed on blood. The TCR sequence derives from a woman between 40 and 50 years old with Graves' ophthalmopathy.

The CDR3 DNA follows: TGTGCCAGTAGTATTTGGGGGGGAAACTACAATGAGCAGTTCTTC. Protein: CASSIWGGNYNEQFF. The chain recombines TRBV19 with TRBJ2-1, with 7 positions matching TRBD2. From germline, CDR1 is LNHDA and CDR2 SQIVND (reference sequence). V shed 3 bases and J 3 bases; nucleotides not matched to a gene: 5. This CDR3 is built from 15 residues.